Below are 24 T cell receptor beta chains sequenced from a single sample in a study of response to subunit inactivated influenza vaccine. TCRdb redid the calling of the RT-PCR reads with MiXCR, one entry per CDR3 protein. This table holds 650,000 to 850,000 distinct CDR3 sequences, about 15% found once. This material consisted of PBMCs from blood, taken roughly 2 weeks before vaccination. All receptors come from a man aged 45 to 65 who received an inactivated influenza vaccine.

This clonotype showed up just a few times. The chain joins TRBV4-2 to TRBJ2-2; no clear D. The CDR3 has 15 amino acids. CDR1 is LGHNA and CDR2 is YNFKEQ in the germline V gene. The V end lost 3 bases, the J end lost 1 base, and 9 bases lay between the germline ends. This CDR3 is CASSQRSGNTGELFF. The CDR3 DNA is TGTGCCAGCAGCCAGAGATCAGGGAACACCGGGGAGCTGTTTTTT.

CDR3: CSARGTSGRSGETQYF. CDR3 coding DNA: TGCAGTGCTCGAGGGACTAGCGGGAGGTCGGGAGAGACCCAGTACTTC. This chain links TRBV20-1 with TRBJ2-5; 15 nucleotides agree with TRBD2. V lost 5 bases and J lost 4; bases outside the gene matches: 8. The V gene's germline CDR1 is DFQATT and CDR2 SNEGSKA (reference sequence). CDR3 size: 16 residues.

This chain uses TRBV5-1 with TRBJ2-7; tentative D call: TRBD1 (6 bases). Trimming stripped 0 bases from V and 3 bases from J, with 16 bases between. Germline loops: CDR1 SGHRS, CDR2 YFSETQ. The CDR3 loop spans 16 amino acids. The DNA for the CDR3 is TGCGCCAGCAGCTTGGCTGTGGGGGCCCTAAGCTACGAGCAGTACTTC. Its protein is CASSLAVGALSYEQYF.

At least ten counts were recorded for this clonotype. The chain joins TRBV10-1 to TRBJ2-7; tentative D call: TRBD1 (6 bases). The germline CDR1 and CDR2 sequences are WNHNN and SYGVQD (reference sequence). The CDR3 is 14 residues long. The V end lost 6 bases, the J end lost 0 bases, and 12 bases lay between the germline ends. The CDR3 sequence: CASSKTGASYEQYF. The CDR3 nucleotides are TGCGCCAGCAGCAAGACAGGAGCCTCCTACGAGCAGTACTTC.

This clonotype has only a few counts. CDR3 sequence reads: CASSLMTGQETQYF. The CDR3 DNA sequence: TGTGCCAGCAGCTTGATGACAGGGCAAGAGACCCAGTACTTC. The chain uses TRBV7-2 and TRBJ2-5; 7 bases are shared with TRBD1. V lost 3 bases, J lost 2 bases, and 3 bases stayed unmatched. The CDR3 extends over 14 amino acids. CDR1 is SGHTA and CDR2 is FQGNSA in the germline V gene. Full variable domain (outside the CDR3, taken from reference TRBV7-2 and TRBJ2-5): GAGVSQSPSNKVTEKGKDVELRCDPISGHTALYWYRQSLGQGLEFLIYFQGNSAPDKSGLPSDRFSAERTGGSVSTLTIQRTQQEDSAVYLCASSLMTGQETQYFGPGTRLLVL.

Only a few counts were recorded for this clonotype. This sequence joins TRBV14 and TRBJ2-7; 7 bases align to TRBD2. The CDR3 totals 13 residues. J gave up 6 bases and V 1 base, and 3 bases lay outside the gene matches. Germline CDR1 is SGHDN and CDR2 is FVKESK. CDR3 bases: TGTGCCAGCAGCCAAGTGGGAGGGAGCGAGCAGTACTTC. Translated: CASSQVGGSEQYF.

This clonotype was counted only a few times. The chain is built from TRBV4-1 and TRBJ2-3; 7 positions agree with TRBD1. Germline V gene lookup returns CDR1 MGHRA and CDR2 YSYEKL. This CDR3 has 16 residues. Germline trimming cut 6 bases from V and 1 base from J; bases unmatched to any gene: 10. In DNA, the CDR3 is TGCGCCAGCAGTAGGTCGGGGCAGGGGGGCACAGATACGCAGTATTTT. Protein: CASSRSGQGGTDTQYF.

The CDR3 DNA sequence: TGTGCCAGCAGCCCGGCCTTAGGCAGCCCCCAGGAAGCTTTCTTT. Its protein is CASSPALGSPQEAFF. V and J are TRBV7-1 and TRBJ1-1; no firm D call. TRBV7-1 is given ORF status, its function remaining uncertain. The ends were cut back, 5 bases at V and 8 bases at J, with 21 bases in the middle. CDR3 length: 15 amino acids.

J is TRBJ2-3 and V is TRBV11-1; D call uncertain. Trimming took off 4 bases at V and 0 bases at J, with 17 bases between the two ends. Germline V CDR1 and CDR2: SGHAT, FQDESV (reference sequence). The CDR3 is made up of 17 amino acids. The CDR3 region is CASSYGSVGTSTDTQYF. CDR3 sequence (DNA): TGTGCCAGCAGCTACGGATCCGTAGGTACTAGCACAGATACGCAGTATTTT. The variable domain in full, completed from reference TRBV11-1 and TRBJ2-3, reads EAEVAQSPRYKITEKSQAVAFWCDPISGHATLYWYRQILGQGPELLVQFQDESVVDDSQLPKDRFSAERLKGVDSTLKIQPAELGDSAMYLCASSYGSVGTSTDTQYFGPGTRLTVL.

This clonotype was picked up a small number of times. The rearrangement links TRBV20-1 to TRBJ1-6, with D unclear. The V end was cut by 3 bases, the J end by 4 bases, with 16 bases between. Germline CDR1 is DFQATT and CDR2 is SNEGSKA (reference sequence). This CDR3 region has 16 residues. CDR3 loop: CSASPGSNTYNSPLHF. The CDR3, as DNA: TGCAGTGCTAGTCCGGGATCAAATACATATAATTCACCCCTCCACTTT.

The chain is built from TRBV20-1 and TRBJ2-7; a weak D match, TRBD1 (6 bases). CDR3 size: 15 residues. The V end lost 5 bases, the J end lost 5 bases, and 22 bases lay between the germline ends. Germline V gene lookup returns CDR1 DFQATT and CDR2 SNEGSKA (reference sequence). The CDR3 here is CSAPAQGLSSHEQYF. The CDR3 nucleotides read TGCAGTGCTCCCGCACAGGGCCTTTCGAGCCACGAGCAGTACTTC.

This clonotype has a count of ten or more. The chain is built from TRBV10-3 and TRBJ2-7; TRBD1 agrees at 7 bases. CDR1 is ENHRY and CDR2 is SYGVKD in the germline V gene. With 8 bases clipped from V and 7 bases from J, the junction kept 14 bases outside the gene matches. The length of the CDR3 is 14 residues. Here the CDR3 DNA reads TGTGCCATCGCTGCCGGACAGGACGTTTTGGAGCAGTACTTC. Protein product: CAIAAGQDVLEQYF.

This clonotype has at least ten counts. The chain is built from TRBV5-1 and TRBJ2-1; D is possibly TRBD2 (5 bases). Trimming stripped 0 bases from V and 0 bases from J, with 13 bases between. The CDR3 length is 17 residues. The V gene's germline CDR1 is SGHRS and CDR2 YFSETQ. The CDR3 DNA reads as TGCGCCAGCAGCTTGGCCACGGGGTATAGCTCCTACAATGAGCAGTTCTTC. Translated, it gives CASSLATGYSSYNEQFF.

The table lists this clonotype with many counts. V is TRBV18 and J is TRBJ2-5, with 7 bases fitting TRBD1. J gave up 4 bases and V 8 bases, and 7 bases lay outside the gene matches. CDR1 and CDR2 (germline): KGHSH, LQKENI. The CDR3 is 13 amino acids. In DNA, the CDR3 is TGTGCCAGCAGCCCCCGACAGGGAGAGACCCAGTACTTC. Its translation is CASSPRQGETQYF.

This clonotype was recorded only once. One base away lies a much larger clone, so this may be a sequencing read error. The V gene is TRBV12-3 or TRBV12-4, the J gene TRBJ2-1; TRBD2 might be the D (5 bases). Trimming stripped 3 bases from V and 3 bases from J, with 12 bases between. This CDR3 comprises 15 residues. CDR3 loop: CASSFTAELYNEQFF. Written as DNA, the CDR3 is TGTGCCAGCAGTTTTACAGCGGAACTCTACAATGAGCAGTTCTTC.

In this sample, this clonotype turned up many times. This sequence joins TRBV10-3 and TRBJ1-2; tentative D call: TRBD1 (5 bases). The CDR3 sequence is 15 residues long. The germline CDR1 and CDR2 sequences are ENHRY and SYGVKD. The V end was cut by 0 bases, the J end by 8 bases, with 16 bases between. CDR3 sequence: CAISESTRGALGYTF. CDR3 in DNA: TGTGCCATCAGTGAGTCGACTCGTGGGGCTTTAGGCTACACCTTC.

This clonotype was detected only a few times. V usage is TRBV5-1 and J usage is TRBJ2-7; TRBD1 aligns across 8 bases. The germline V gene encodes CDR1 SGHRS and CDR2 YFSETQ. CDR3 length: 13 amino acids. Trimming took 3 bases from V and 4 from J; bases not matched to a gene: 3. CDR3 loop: CASSWGQDYEQYF. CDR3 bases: TGCGCCAGCAGCTGGGGACAGGATTACGAGCAGTACTTC.

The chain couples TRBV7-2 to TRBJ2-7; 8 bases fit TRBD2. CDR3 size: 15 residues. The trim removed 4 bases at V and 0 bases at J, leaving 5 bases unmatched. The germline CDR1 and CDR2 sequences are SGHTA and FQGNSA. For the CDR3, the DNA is TGTGCCAGCAGCTCTGGACTAGCCCTCTCCTACGAGCAGTACTTC. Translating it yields CASSSGLALSYEQYF.

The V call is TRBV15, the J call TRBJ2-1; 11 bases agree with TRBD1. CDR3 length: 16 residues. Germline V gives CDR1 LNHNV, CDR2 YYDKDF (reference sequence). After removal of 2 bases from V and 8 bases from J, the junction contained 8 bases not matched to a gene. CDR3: CATSRTGQGDWDEQFF. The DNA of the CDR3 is TGTGCCACCAGCAGAACGGGACAGGGGGATTGGGATGAGCAGTTCTTC.

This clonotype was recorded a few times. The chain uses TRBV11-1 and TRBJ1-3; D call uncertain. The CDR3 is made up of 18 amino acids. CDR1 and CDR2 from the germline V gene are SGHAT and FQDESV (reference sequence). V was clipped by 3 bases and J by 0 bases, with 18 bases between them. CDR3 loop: CASSLVPGPLSSGNTIYF. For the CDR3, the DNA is TGTGCCAGCAGCTTGGTGCCCGGACCCTTATCCTCTGGAAACACCATATATTTT. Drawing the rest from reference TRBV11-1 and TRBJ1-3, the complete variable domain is EAEVAQSPRYKITEKSQAVAFWCDPISGHATLYWYRQILGQGPELLVQFQDESVVDDSQLPKDRFSAERLKGVDSTLKIQPAELGDSAMYLCASSLVPGPLSSGNTIYFGEGSWLTVV.

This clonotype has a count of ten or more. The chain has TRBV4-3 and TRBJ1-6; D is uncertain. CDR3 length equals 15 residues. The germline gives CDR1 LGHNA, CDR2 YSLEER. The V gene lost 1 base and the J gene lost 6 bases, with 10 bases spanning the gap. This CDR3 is CASSQAQMGNSPLHF. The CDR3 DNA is TGCGCCAGCAGCCAAGCACAGATGGGTAATTCACCCCTCCACTTT.

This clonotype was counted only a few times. This CDR3 is CASSQESGTLNQPQHF. The CDR3 DNA follows: TGTGCCAGCAGCCAAGAATCCGGGACGTTAAATCAGCCCCAGCATTTT. The chain couples TRBV4-2 to TRBJ1-5, with D perhaps matching TRBD1 (5 bases). The V end lost 0 bases, the J end lost 4 bases, and 13 bases lay between the germline ends. The CDR3 sequence is 16 residues long. Germline CDR1 reads LGHNA; CDR2 reads YNFKEQ.

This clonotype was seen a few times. The DNA of the CDR3 is TGCAGTGCTCCCGGGACAGGGGATGGCTACACCTTC. It is translated as CSAPGTGDGYTF. The J gene is TRBJ1-2, the V gene TRBV20-1; TRBD1 agrees at 10 bases. V lost 5 bases to trimming and J lost 6 bases; unmatched junction nucleotides: 3. The CDR3 consists of 12 residues. Germline CDR1 reads DFQATT; CDR2 reads SNEGSKA (reference sequence).

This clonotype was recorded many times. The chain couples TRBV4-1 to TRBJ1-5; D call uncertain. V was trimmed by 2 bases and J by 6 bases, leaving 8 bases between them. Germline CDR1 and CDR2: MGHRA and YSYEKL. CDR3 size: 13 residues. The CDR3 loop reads CASSQNFAQPQHF. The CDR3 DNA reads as TGCGCCAGCAGCCAAAATTTTGCTCAGCCCCAGCATTTT.